These T cell receptor beta chains were read from a single sample in a study of cytomegalovirus exposure and HLA in healthy donors. Sequencing used immunoSEQ multiplex PCR; TCRdb keeps in-frame clones, though not all of them. The profile shows some 200,000 clones, roughly 73% of them singletons. Sequencing used PBMCs. The origin of the receptors is a woman aged 30 to 39 in good health and CMV-seronegative. Each CDR3 is given without its conserved first and last residue.

v_call,j_call,cdr3_aa
TRBV7-8,TRBJ2-3,ASSLSSYLHTDTQY
TRBV10-1,TRBJ2-5,ASPQELAGEETQY
TRBV9,TRBJ2-5,ASSGDRGHQETQY
TRBV9,TRBJ2-7,ASSTAGTGPVGEQY
TRBV18,TRBJ2-5,ASSGGDQETQY
TRBV2,TRBJ2-1,ASRKSGTGPNEQF
TRBV6-1,TRBJ2-6,SVEAGFSGANVLT
TRBV5-6,TRBJ1-6,ASSLGDRGGNSPLH
TRBV6-1,TRBJ1-2,ASSEHGGGGLYGYT
TRBV2,TRBJ1-1,ASKWGTSAEAF
TRBV7-3,TRBJ1-2,ASSPRGQRLYGYT
TRBV11-2,TRBJ2-7,ASSLAGTHTGEQY
TRBV7-9,TRBJ2-2,ASSLDRSGGGFLF
TRBV25-1,TRBJ1-1,ASSEYKRAGRMF
TRBV6-6,TRBJ1-1,ASRDTGIQVEAF
TRBV10-3,TRBJ1-2,AISRQPANYGYT
TRBV11-1,TRBJ2-7,ASSLGGLLRYEQY
TRBV7-5,TRBJ2-1,VRSLVWRGAFQSGSYNEQF
TRBV4-1,TRBJ2-7,ASSQEERERYEQY
TRBV27,TRBJ1-2,ASSPLGGGANYGYT
TRBV5-4,TRBJ2-5,ASSLGGGGAGETQY
TRBV7-3,-,ASSPNNGLTYEQY
TRBV6-5,TRBJ2-7,ASSYSVRGISYEQY
TRBV29-1,TRBJ1-1,SVETGSNTEAF
TRBV27,TRBJ2-5,ASSNQGGEQY
TRBV28,TRBJ1-2,ASSLGTGVYYGYT
TRBV5-6,TRBJ1-1,ASSLSNRINTEAF
TRBV7-8,TRBJ1-5,ASSSSTATNQPQH
TRBV5-4,TRBJ2-7,ASSFGTRLYEQY